The 20 T cell receptor beta chains presented below share a single source sample, sequenced in a study of blood T cell repertoires in COVID-19. The method was immunoSEQ multiplex PCR; TCRdb's version includes in-frame clones alone and lacks a portion of them. The sample lists tens of thousands of clones, over 75% occurring once. Sequences were obtained from peripheral blood. The receptors here all came from a human donor in a cohort sampled during active COVID-19.

There are a few counts of this clone. The CDR3 DNA sequence: TGTGCCAGCAGCGTAGGGGCCACAGGGGTTGACTACGAGCAGTACTTC. This sequence encodes CASSVGATGVDYEQYF. The chain has TRBV7-6 and TRBJ2-7; 7 bases map to TRBD1. Trimming at V came to 5 bases and at J to 3 bases, leaving 13 bases not matched to a gene. The V gene's germline CDR1 is SGHVS and CDR2 FNYEAQ. The CDR3 length is 16 residues.

The CDR3 sequence: CASSPSGEQYF. The DNA for the CDR3 is TGTGCCAGCAGTCCGTCGGGGGAGCAGTACTTC. The rearrangement uses TRBV2 and TRBJ2-7; D is possibly TRBD2 (5 bases). The germline gives CDR1 SNHLY, CDR2 FYNNEI. The germline V and J ends were trimmed by 5 bases and 7 bases, with 9 bases remaining between them. The CDR3 length is 11 residues.

This rearrangement joins TRBV6-2 or TRBV6-3 to TRBJ2-5; 8 bases match TRBD1. Germline CDR1 reads MNHEY; CDR2 reads SVGEGT. With V trimmed by 0 bases and J by 2 bases, 5 bases remained unmatched. The CDR3 has 16 residues. The CDR3 protein is CASSYSTRDRQETQYF. The CDR3, as DNA: TGTGCCAGCAGTTACTCGACACGGGACAGGCAAGAGACCCAGTACTTC.

V usage is TRBV4-3 and J usage is TRBJ2-2, with 9 bases matching TRBD2. This CDR3 contains 19 residues. Germline values: CDR1 LGHNA, CDR2 YSLEER. The J segment lost 0 bases and the V segment lost 4 bases, leaving 12 bases of the junction unmatched. Written as DNA, the CDR3 is TGCGCCAGCAGCCTTACCGTAGCGGGGGTAGCATCGAACACCGGGGAGCTGTTTTTT. Protein: CASSLTVAGVASNTGELFF.

This clone is categorized as medium-sized. V and J are TRBV30 and TRBJ2-1; 10 bases agree with TRBD2. With 7 bases clipped from V and 0 bases from J, the junction kept 9 bases outside the gene matches. Germline lookup yields CDR1 GTSNPN and CDR2 SVGIG (reference sequence). The CDR3 extends over 16 amino acids. The CDR3 loop reads CALERVAGGSYNEQFF. The CDR3 DNA reads as TGTGCCTTGGAGAGGGTAGCGGGGGGCTCCTACAATGAGCAGTTCTTC.

The V gene is TRBV7-8, the J gene TRBJ2-3; D is unclear. The CDR3 has 14 residues. The V end lost 5 bases, the J end lost 2 bases, and 11 bases lay between the germline ends. The V gene's germline CDR1 is SGHVS and CDR2 FQNEAQ. The CDR3, as DNA: TGTGCCAGCAGCCACTCCCTTGACACAGATACGCAGTATTTT. Protein sequence: CASSHSLDTDTQYF.

The V and J genes are TRBV6-2 or TRBV6-3 and TRBJ1-1; 8 bases agree with TRBD1. Germline assignment: CDR1 MNHEY and CDR2 SVGEGT. With V trimmed by 3 bases and J by 0 bases, 15 bases remained unmatched. This CDR3 spans 19 amino acids. This CDR3 reads CASSYTLTRGLAMNTEAFF. The DNA for the CDR3 is TGTGCCAGCAGTTATACCTTAACCAGGGGGCTCGCCATGAACACTGAAGCTTTCTTT.

Only one count was recorded for this clone. The rearrangement joins TRBV7-2 to TRBJ2-3; TRBD2 matches at 12 bases. The CDR3 contains 17 residues. Germline V gives CDR1 SGHTA, CDR2 FQGNSA. V lost 3 bases and J lost 4; bases outside the gene matches: 8. The CDR3 DNA reads TGTGCCAGCAGCTTCCGGACTAGCGGGGTGGGGTCAGATACGCAGTATTTT. Translation: CASSFRTSGVGSDTQYF.

This chain connects TRBV27 to TRBJ2-1; 9 bases line up with TRBD2. The ends lost 5 bases at V and 5 bases at J; junction bases unmatched: 7. The CDR3 spans 15 residues. The germline CDR1 and CDR2 sequences are MNHEY and SMNVEV (reference sequence). The CDR3 sequence: CASSRRASGNNEQFF. The CDR3 DNA sequence: TGTGCCAGCAGTCGGAGGGCTAGCGGGAACAATGAGCAGTTCTTC.

The chain links TRBV3-1 (or the pseudogene TRBV3-2) to TRBJ2-5, with 8 bases fitting TRBD2. Germline assignment: CDR1 LGHDT and CDR2 YNNKEL (reference sequence). The CDR3 has 16 residues. V was pared by 1 base and J by 6 bases, with 10 bases of the junction left unmatched. The CDR3 here is CASSQVAAGVGKTQYF. The CDR3 DNA reads TGTGCCAGCAGCCAAGTCGCAGCGGGAGTTGGTAAGACCCAGTACTTC.

This rearrangement joins TRBV27 to TRBJ2-3; TRBD2 agrees at 7 bases. Germline V gene lookup returns CDR1 MNHEY and CDR2 SMNVEV (reference sequence). V dropped 2 bases and J dropped 1; count of bases not matched to a gene: 3. The CDR3 length is 15 residues. The CDR3 here is CASSLRGGGTDTQYF. CDR3 nucleotide sequence: TGTGCCAGCAGTTTAAGGGGAGGGGGCACAGATACGCAGTATTTT.

V usage is TRBV30 and J usage is TRBJ1-1; D might be TRBD1 (5 bases). Germline V gives CDR1 GTSNPN, CDR2 SVGIG (reference sequence). There are 13 residues in the CDR3. V shed 4 bases and J shed 5 bases, with 14 bases lying between them. In DNA, the CDR3 is TGTGCCTGGACCCGGGACCGGGGGACTGAAGCTTTCTTT. Protein sequence: CAWTRDRGTEAFF.

The chain carries TRBV30 and TRBJ1-5; 7 nucleotides align to TRBD1. Per germline, CDR1 GTSNPN and CDR2 SVGIG (reference sequence). Losses at the gene ends were 5 bases for V and 6 bases for J; bases not matched to a gene: 16. This CDR3 comprises 16 residues. CDR3 nucleotides: TGTGCCTGGGGCCCCCCTGACAGGGAATGGGGTCAGCCCCAGCATTTT. Protein product: CAWGPPDREWGQPQHF.

This chain links TRBV29-1 with TRBJ1-1; 9 nucleotides align to TRBD1. The CDR3 spans 14 residues. Per germline, CDR1 SQVTM and CDR2 ANQGSEA. V dropped 6 bases and J dropped 5; count of bases not matched to a gene: 10. CDR3: CSVRYRDRVTEAFF. As DNA, the CDR3 is TGCAGCGTCAGATACCGGGACAGGGTTACTGAAGCTTTCTTT.

This chain links TRBV19 with TRBJ2-5; 7 bases fit TRBD2. There are 16 residues in the CDR3. The trim removed 1 base at V and 4 bases at J, leaving 9 bases unmatched. CDR1 LNHDA and CDR2 SQIVND come from the germline V gene (reference sequence). The chain's CDR3 is CASSIGYREARETQYF. The DNA for the CDR3 is TGTGCCAGTAGTATAGGATACCGGGAGGCGAGAGAGACCCAGTACTTC.

The rearrangement uses TRBV4-1 and TRBJ2-7; 8 bases are a match to TRBD1. Germline V gene lookup returns CDR1 MGHRA and CDR2 YSYEKL. This CDR3 is 16 amino acids long. Unmatched junction bases numbered 7, after V lost 1 base and J lost 2 bases. The chain's CDR3 is CASSQGGTGLTYEQYF. The CDR3 DNA follows: TGCGCCAGCAGCCAAGGGGGGACAGGTTTGACCTACGAGCAGTACTTC.

The CDR3 coding sequence is TGTGCCAGCAGTTCCCGGGACAGTGGAAATCAGCCCCAGCATTTT. It codes for CASSSRDSGNQPQHF. The chain joins TRBV27 to TRBJ1-5; TRBD1 agrees at 7 bases. V lost 4 bases to trimming and J lost 4 bases; unmatched junction nucleotides: 7. In germline, CDR1 is MNHEY, CDR2 SMNVEV (reference sequence). This CDR3 spans 15 amino acids.

V is TRBV28 and J is TRBJ1-6; a possible D gene is TRBD1 (6 bases). Per germline, CDR1 MDHEN and CDR2 SYDVKM. Trimming shortened V by 0 bases and J by 9 bases, and 12 bases separated the two germline ends. The CDR3 length is 15 residues. CDR3 nucleotide sequence: TGTGCCAGCAGTTTATGGGCAGGGGCAGGTTCACCCCTCCACTTT. It specifies CASSLWAGAGSPLHF.

The V call is TRBV9, the J call TRBJ2-1, with D uncertain. Germline lookup yields CDR1 SGDLS and CDR2 YYNGEE. Trimming removed 0 bases from V and 6 bases from J, with 13 bases in between. The CDR3 covers 15 residues. The CDR3 DNA sequence: TGTGCCAGCAGCGTAGGCCCCCTGAGCATCAATGAGCAGTTCTTC. It translates to CASSVGPLSINEQFF.

J is TRBJ2-7 and V is TRBV2; maybe TRBD1 (6 bases). Germline values: CDR1 SNHLY, CDR2 FYNNEI. V dropped 5 bases and J dropped 0 bases, with 11 bases sitting between them. This CDR3 contains 14 residues. The CDR3 loop is CASSFRDNSYEQYF. The CDR3 DNA is TGTGCCAGCAGTTTCCGGGACAACTCCTACGAGCAGTACTTC.